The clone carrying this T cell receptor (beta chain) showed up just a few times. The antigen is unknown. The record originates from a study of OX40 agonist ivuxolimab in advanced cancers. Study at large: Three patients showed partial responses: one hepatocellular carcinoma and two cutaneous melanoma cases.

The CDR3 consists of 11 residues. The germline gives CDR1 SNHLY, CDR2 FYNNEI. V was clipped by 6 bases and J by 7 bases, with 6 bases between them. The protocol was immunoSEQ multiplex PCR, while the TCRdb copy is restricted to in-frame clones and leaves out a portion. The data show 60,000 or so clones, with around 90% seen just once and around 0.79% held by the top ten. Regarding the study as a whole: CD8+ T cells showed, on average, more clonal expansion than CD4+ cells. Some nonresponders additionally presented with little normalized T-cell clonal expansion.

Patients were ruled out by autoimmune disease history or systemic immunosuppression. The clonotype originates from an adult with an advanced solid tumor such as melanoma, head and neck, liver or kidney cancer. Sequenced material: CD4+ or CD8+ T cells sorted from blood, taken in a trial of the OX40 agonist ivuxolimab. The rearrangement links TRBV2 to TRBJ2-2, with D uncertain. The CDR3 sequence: CASRTGGELFF. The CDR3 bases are TGTGCCAGCAGGACGGGCGGGGAGCTGTTTTTT.